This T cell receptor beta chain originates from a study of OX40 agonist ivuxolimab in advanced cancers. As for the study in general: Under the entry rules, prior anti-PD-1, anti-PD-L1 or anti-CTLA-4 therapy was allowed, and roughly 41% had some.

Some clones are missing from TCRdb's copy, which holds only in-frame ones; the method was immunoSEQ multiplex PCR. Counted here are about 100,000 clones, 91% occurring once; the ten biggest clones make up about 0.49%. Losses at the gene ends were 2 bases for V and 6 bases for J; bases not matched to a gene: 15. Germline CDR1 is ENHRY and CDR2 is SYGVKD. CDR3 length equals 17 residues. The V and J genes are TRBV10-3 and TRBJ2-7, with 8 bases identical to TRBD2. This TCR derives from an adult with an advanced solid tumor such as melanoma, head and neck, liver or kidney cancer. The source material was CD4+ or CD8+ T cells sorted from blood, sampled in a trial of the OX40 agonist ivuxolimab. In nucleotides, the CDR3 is TGTGCCATCAGTGAGGGTAAGATAAGCGGGAGTCGGCGCGAGCAGTACTTC. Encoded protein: CAISEGKISGSRREQYF.